This TCR beta chain derives from a study of cytomegalovirus exposure and HLA in healthy donors. V was shortened by 1 base and J by 1 base, with 8 bases between the two germline ends. The CDR3 runs 14 residues. Germline-derived CDR1 and CDR2 are SGHRS and YFSETQ. 60 Vbeta and 13 Jbeta primers were used in PCR. The repertoire was sequenced with immunoSEQ multiplex PCR; TCRdb's copy has only in-frame clones and lacks some. Of under 200,000 clones in the sample, around 84% were seen once. This receptor was obtained from a man aged 18 to 29 in good health and CMV-seronegative. Sequenced input: PBMCs. The chain carries TRBV5-1 and TRBJ1-1; possible D gene TRBD1, 6 bases. The CDR3 region is CASSLTGTNTEAFF. For the CDR3, the DNA is TGCGCCAGCAGCTTGACAGGGACGAACACTGAAGCTTTCTTT.